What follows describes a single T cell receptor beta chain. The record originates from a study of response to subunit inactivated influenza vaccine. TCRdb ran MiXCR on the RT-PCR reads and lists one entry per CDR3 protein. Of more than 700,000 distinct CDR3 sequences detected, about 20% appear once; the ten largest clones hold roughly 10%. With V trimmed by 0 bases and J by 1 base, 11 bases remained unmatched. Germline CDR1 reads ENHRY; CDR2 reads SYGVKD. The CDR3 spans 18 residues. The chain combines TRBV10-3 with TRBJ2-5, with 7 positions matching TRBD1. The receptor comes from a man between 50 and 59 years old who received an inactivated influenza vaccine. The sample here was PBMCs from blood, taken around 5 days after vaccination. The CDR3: CAISESAVAQGVQETQYF. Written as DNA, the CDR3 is TGTGCCATCAGTGAGTCTGCCGTGGCGCAGGGGGTCCAAGAGACCCAGTACTTC.